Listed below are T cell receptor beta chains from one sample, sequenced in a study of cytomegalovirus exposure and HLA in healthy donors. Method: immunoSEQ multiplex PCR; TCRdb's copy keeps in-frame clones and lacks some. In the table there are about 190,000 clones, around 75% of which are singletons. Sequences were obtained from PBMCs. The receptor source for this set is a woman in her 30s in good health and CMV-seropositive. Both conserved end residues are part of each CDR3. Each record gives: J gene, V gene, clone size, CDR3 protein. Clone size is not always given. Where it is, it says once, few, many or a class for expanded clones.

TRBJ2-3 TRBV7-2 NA CASSLSLAGRRKDTQYF
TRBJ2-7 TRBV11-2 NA CASSQTSGSLQYF
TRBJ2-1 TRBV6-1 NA CASQLGTRNRFF
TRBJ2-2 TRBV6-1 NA CASSRDTLVNGEPFF
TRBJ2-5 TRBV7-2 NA CASSLRSSGYETQYF
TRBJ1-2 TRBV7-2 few CASSFFDSITHGYTF
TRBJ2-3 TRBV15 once CATSRDPGLAGSTDTQYF
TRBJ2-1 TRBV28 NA CASPPPARELPSEQFF
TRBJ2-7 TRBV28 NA CASRGTGLYEQYF
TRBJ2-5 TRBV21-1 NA CASSPRDRQLQETQYF
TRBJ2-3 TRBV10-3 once CAISDGAQGDTQYF
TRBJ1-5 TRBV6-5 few CASKTVNSNQPQHF
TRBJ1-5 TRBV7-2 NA CASSQSYNQPQHF
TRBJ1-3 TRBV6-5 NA CASSHRQGSGNTIYF
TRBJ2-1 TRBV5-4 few CASSLGSGHSYNEQFF
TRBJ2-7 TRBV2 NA CASTLQGNYEQYF
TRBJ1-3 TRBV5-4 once CASSQQYGNTIYF
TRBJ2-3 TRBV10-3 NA CAMRAGVGQADTQYF
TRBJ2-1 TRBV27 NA CASSLRLGVRNEQFF
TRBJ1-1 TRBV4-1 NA CASSQMTGANTEAFF
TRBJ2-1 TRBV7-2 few CASSFGLAGGPLVYNEQFF
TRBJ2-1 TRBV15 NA CATSRVREANEQFF
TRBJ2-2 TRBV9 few CAKERGTNTGELFF
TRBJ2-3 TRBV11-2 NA CASSLIALLDTQYF
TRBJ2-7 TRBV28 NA CASSASGTGFHEQYF
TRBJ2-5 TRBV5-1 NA CASSLASFRGLQTQYF
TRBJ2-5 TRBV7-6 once CASTIGGQETQYF
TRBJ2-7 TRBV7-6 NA CASSYGKTYEQYF
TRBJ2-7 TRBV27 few CASSEGLVGDEQYF
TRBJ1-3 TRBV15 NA CATSTMRVPGNTIYF
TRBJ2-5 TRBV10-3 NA CAIGGTQETQYF
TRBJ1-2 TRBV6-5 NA CASSSGGRIYGYTF
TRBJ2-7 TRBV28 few CASSSNPGQGGQYF
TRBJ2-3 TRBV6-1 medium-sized CASSEDGGSPDTQYF
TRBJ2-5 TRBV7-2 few CASSFSGTSGGAQYF
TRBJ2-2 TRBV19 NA CASSTLAVDGELFF
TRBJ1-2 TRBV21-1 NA CASSKATGYGYTF
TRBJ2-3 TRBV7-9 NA CASSLRGDTDTQYF
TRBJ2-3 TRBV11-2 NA CASSLDLGRSTDTQYF
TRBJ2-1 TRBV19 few CASQRAGGTYNEQFF
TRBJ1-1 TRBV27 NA CASSLGMNTEAFF
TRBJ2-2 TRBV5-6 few CASSLVLYTGELFF
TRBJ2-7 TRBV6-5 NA CASSYTSRRAYEQYF
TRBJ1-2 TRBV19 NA CATRQGSKGYTF
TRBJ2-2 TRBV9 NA CASTPEEDTGELFF
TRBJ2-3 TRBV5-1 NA CASSLDRELTRTDTQYF
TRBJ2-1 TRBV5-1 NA CASRDEASGSFGEQFF